This entry concerns a single TCR beta chain. Its target is unknown. A read error may explain this, as a much larger clone is one base away. With RNA at 10%, 30% or 50%, naive CD8 libraries came from about 20,000 to 1,000,000 sorted cells. When naive CD8 T cells were sorted, they were gated as CD8+CD4-CCR7+CD45RA+. The data are from a study of molecular identifiers for immune sequencing clone quantification. Overall study findings and caveats: It was shown that clones above 20 RNA copies held over 98% of effector molecules, but under 1% in naive cells.

Previously described methods with listed TCR primers produced the bulk TCR libraries. MiXCR was run by TCRdb on the PCR reads, yielding one entry per CDR3 protein. The sample comprises more than 450,000 distinct CDR3 sequences, under 30% of which are singletons, and about 0.75% rests with the top ten. The CDR3 covers 13 residues. The germline V gene encodes CDR1 SGDLS and CDR2 YYNGEE. The sequenced sample was naive CD8+ T cells from blood, with Jurkat cell RNA spiked in. Documented subset: FACS-sorted CD8+CD4-CCR7+CD45RA+ naive T cells. The rearrangement links TRBV9 to TRBJ2-7; TRBD1 matches 7 bases. The receptor was derived from a human donor in good health. Some libraries in this study had Jurkat cell RNA spiked in. The CDR3 DNA follows: TGTGCCAGCAGCAAACGGGACAGTAGGGAGCGGTACTTC. Its protein is CASSKRDSRERYF.